This T cell receptor beta chain was sequenced for a study of T cell responses to AZD1222 COVID-19 vaccine. Overall study findings and caveats: After two AZD1222 doses, spike-specific TCR breadth and depth rose versus day 0. Dominant CD4 TCR responses targeted spike regions 160-218 and 743-854. Only five to seven individuals given AZD1222 were seropositive at baseline.

Per germline, CDR1 SGHTS and CDR2 YDEGEE. The CDR3 covers 16 residues. Trimming shortened V by 0 bases and J by 3 bases, and 15 bases separated the two germline ends. This table comes from immunoSEQ multiplex PCR, and its TCRdb copy is limited to in-frame clones, with some not included. This sample has around 78,000 clones, with over 85% found just once. Remarks on this clone: Its antigen is unknown.

The material was peripheral blood, obtained on day 0 of AZD1222 vaccination. The clonotype comes from an adult in good health. This chain joins TRBV5-8 and TRBJ1-2, with a tentative D call TRBD1 (5 bases). CDR3: CASSLGVNRRDYGYTF. In DNA form, the CDR3 reads TGTGCCAGCAGCTTGGGCGTGAACAGGAGGGACTATGGCTACACCTTC.